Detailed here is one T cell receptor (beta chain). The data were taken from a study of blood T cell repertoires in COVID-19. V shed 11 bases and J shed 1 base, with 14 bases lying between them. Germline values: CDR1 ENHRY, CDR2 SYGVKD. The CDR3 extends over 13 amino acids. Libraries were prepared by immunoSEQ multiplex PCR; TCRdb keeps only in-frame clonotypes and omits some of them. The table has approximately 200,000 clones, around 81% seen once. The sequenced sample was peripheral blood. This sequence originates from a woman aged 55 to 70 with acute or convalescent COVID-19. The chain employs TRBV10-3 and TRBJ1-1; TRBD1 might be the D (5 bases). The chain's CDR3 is CARRQGPNTEAFF. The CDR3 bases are TGTGCCCGCCGGCAGGGCCCGAACACTGAAGCTTTCTTT.